This section outlines one T cell receptor (beta chain) sequence together with its context. The target of this receptor is not known. A read error may produce the germline difference seen at one junction end. TCRbeta CDR3 regions were amplified from genomic DNA using the immunoSEQ Assay, a bias-controlled multiplex PCR. The paper's data handling went like this. The number of nucleated cells in each sample was estimated by amplification of reference gene primers within the assay. To quantify the absolute abundance of each unique TCRbeta CDR3 rearrangement, sequence reads were collapsed and filtered. For each sample, productive Simpson clonality was calculated as the square root of Simpson's diversity index across productive rearrangements. The immuneACCESS repertoire file appears here via TCRdb, limited to in-frame rearrangements. These files lack a portion of the clones; in checked studies, under half of the deficit traces to unresolved V genes, and the cause of the others is not known. V, J and clone size derive from that table, while D and trimming were established from the DNA sequence. The sample table lists roughly 250,000 clones, roughly 80% of them with a count of one. The ten most abundant clones make up around 16% of the sample.

This sample is part of a study of blood T cell repertoires in COVID-19 (dated by TCRdb to the early 2020s). As for the study more broadly: Samples from collaborators originated in the United States, Italy and Spain and spanned both the acute and convalescent phases of COVID-19. The material from the prospective study consisted of cDNA or gDNA derived from T cells, B-cell-depleted T cells, or PBMCs. Deeply sampled blood TCRbeta repertoires from subjects exposed to, actively infected with, or recovered from COVID-19 were included in the dataset. The repertoires were released in a freely available public database intended as a resource for research on the immune response to SARS-CoV-2. Samples were obtained from the ongoing ImmuneRACE study (first 160 participants) and from over 1,000 subjects provided by 6 global collaborators. The sample metadata nearly always contained a de-identified subject ID, COVID-19 status, age in years and sex. Where available, HLA class I and class II types were obtained from metadata supplied by the sample provider rather than from assay-based typing. Beyond this particular receptor, the publication reports: The quantity of clinical and demographic metadata differed by source and by participant and was supplied without curation.

One collaborating source in Seattle enrolled patients while the patients were actively infected and followed the patients over time throughout the course of disease. Collaborating institutions collected whole blood in K2EDTA tubes following their own protocols. For TCRbeta analysis, collaborators shipped samples as frozen whole blood, isolated PBMCs, or DNA extracted from either of those sample types. The germline V gene sets CDR1 to MNHNS and CDR2 to SASEGT. The CDR3 sequence holds 15 residues, the cysteine and phenylalanine included. The read is trimmed to its CDR3 DNA, 45 bases read in frame from base 1.

The sequence joins TRBV6-1 to TRBJ2-2, with TRBD1 matching 7 junction bases. The TCR sequence derives from a person aged 70 to 85 with COVID-19, enrolled during active disease. Sequencing was carried out using peripheral blood. The CDR3 protein sequence reads: CASREGGANTGELFF. The bases read TGTGCCAGCAGGGAAGGGGGCGCGAACACCGGGGAGCTGTTTTTT.